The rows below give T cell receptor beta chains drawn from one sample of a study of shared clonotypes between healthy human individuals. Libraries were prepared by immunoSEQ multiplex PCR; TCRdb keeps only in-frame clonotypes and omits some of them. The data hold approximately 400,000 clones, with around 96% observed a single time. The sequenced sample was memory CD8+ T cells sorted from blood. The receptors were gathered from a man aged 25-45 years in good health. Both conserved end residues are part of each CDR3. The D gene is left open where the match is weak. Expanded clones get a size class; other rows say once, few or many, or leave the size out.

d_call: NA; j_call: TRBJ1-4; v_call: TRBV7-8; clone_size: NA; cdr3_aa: CASSLDQEEKLFF; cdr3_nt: TGTGCCAGCAGCTTAGATCAGGAAGAAAAACTGTTTTTT
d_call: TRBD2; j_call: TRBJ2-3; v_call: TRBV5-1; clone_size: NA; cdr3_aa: CASSSVAGADTQYF; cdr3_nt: TGCGCCAGCAGCTCCGTGGCGGGGGCAGATACGCAGTATTTT
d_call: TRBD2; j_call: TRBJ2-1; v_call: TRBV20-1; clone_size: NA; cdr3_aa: CSASGPGGQFF; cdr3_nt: TGCAGTGCTAGTGGCCCGGGGGGGCAGTTCTTC
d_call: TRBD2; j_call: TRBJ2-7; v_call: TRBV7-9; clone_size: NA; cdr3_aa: CASSLIAGVERGYEQYF; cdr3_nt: TGTGCCAGCAGCTTAATCGCCGGGGTTGAGCGGGGCTACGAGCAGTACTTC
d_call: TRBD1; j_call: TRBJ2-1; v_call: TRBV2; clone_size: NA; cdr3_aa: CASRDSNNEQFF; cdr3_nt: TGTGCCAGCCGGGACAGCAACAATGAGCAGTTCTTC
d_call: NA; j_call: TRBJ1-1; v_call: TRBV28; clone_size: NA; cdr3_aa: CASRVGQQLNTEAFF; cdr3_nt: TGTGCCAGCAGGGTGGGGCAGCAGTTGAACACTGAAGCTTTCTTT
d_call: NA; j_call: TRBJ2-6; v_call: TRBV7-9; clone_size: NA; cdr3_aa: CACRAGSGANVLTF; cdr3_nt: TGTGCCTGCCGGGCCGGCTCTGGGGCCAACGTCCTGACTTTC
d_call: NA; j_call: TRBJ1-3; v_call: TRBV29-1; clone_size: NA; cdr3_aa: CSAHSGNTIYF; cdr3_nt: TGCAGCGCTCACTCTGGAAACACCATATATTTT
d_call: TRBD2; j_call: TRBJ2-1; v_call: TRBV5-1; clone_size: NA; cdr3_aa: CASSPGGSGVSYNEQFF; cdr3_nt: TGCGCCAGCAGCCCCGGGGGAAGCGGGGTCTCCTACAATGAGCAGTTCTTC
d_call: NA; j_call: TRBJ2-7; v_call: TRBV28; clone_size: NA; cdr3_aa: CASSFPNSYEQYF; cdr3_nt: TGTGCCAGCAGTTTCCCAAACTCCTACGAGCAGTACTTC
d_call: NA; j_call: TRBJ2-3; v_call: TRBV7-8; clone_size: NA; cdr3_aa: CASSQSSDLHPTDTQYF; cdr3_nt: TGTGCCAGCAGCCAAAGTTCGGACCTCCACCCGACAGATACGCAGTATTTT
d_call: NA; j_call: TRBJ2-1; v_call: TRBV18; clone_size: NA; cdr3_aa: CASSPPPGSNEQFF; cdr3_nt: TGTGCCAGCTCACCACCGCCTGGGAGCAATGAGCAGTTCTTC
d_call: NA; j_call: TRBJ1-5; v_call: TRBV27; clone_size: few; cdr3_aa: CASSLVPGNQPQHF; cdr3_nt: TGTGCCAGCAGTTTAGTCCCGGGCAATCAGCCCCAGCATTTT
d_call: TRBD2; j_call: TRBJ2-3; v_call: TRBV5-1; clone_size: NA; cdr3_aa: CASSPGLAGHTDTQYF; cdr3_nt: TGCGCCAGCAGCCCGGGACTAGCGGGTCACACAGATACGCAGTATTTT
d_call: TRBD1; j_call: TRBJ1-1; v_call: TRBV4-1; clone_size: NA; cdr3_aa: CASSQGRTGDFEAFF; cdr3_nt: TGCGCCAGCAGCCAAGGAAGGACAGGGGATTTTGAAGCTTTCTTT
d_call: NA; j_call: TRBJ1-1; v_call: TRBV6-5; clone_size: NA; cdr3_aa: CASSYGVETAEAFF; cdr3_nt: TGTGCCAGCAGTTACGGGGTAGAGACCGCTGAAGCTTTCTTT
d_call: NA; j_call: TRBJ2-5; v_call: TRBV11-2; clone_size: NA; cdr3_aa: CASSRPPGSGGLLETQYF; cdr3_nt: TGTGCCAGCAGCCGCCCTCCCGGCTCCGGGGGTTTATTAGAGACCCAGTACTTC
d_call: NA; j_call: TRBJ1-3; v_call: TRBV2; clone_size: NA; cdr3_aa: CASRDIHEDTIYF; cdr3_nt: TGTGCCAGCAGGGATATCCATGAGGACACCATATATTTT
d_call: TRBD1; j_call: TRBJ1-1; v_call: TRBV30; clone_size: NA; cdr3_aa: CAWRGQVNTEAFF; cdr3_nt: TGTGCCTGGAGGGGACAGGTGAACACTGAAGCTTTCTTT
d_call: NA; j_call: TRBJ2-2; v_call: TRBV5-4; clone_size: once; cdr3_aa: CASSLDSHRELFF; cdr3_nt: TGTGCCAGCAGCCTAGACAGCCACCGGGAGCTGTTTTTT
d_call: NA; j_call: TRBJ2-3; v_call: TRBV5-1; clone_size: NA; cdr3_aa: CASSLEGPSTDTQYF; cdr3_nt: TGCGCCAGCAGCTTGGAGGGACCGAGCACAGATACGCAGTATTTT
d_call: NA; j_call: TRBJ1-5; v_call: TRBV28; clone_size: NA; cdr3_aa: CASSLSPRNQPQHF; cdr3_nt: TGTGCCAGCAGTTTATCCCCTCGTAATCAGCCCCAGCATTTT
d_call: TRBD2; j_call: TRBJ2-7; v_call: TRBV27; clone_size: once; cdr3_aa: CASSLAGAYEQYF; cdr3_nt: TGTGCCAGCAGCCTAGCGGGGGCCTACGAGCAGTACTTC
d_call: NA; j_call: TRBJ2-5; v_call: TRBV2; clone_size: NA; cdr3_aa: CASTTLSAAYQETQYF; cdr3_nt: TGTGCCAGCACCACGCTGTCAGCGGCTTACCAAGAGACCCAGTACTTC
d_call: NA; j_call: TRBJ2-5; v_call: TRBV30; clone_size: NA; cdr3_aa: CAWSKQGQSNTQYF; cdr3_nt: TGTGCCTGGAGTAAGCAAGGACAGTCCAATACCCAGTACTTC
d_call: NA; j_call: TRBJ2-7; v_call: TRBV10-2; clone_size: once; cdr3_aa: CASSGGATYEQYF; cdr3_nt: TGCGCCAGCAGTGGGGGGGCGACCTACGAGCAGTACTTC
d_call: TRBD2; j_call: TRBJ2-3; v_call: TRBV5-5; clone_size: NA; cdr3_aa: CASSRGLAGDTQYF; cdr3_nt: TGTGCCAGCAGCCGGGGACTAGCCGGAGATACGCAGTATTTT
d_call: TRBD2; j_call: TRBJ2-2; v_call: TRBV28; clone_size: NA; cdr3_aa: CASSLLAGTGELFF; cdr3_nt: TGTGCCAGCAGTTTACTAGCGGGCACCGGGGAGCTGTTTTTT
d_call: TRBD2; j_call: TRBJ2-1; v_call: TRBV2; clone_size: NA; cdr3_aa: CASSGTSGDYNEQFF; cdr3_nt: TGTGCCAGCAGTGGGACTAGCGGGGATTACAATGAGCAGTTCTTC
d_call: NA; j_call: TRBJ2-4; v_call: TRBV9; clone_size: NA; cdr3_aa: CASSVGSDKNIQYF; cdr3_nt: TGTGCCAGCAGCGTAGGTAGCGACAAAAACATTCAGTACTTC
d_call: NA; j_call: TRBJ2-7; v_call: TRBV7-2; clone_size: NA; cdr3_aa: CASSLTGLTHEQYF; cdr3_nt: TGTGCCAGCAGCTTAACCGGGTTAACCCACGAGCAGTACTTC
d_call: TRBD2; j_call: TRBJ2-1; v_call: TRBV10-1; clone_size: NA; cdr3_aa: CASRGLAGGGEQFF; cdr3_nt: TGCGCCAGCAGGGGACTAGCGGGAGGTGGTGAGCAGTTCTTC
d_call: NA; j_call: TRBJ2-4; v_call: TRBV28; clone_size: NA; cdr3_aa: CASSLGPTRLAKNIQYF; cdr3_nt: TGTGCCAGCAGTTTAGGACCGACACGACTAGCCAAAAACATTCAGTACTTC
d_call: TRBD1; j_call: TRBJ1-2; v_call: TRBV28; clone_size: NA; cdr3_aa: CASRNFGTGGYRWGYTF; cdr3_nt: TGTGCCAGCAGAAATTTCGGGACAGGAGGTTATCGTTGGGGCTACACCTTC
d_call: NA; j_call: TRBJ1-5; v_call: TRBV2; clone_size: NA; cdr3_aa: CASSEGREYNQPQHF; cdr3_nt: TGTGCCAGCAGTGAGGGCAGGGAGTACAATCAGCCCCAGCATTTT
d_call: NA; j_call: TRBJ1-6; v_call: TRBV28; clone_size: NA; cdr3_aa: CASSSAPPLHF; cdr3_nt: TGTGCCAGCAGCTCCGCTCCACCCCTCCACTTT
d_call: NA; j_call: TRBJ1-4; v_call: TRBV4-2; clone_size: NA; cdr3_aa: CASSQERANEKLFF; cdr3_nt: TGTGCCAGCAGCCAAGAAAGGGCGAATGAAAAACTGTTTTTT
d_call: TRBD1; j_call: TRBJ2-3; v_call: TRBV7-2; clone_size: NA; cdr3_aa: CASSLPGQGTDTQYF; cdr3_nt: TGTGCCAGCAGCTTACCGGGACAGGGCACAGATACGCAGTATTTT
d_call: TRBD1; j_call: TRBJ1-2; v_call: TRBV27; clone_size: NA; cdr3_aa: CASSFLQGEGVYGYTF; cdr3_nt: TGTGCCAGCAGTTTCCTACAGGGGGAAGGGGTTTATGGCTACACCTTC
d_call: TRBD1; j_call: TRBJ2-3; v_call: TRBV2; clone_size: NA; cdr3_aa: CASRRGQGTDTQYF; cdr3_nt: TGTGCCAGCAGGAGGGGACAGGGCACAGATACGCAGTATTTT
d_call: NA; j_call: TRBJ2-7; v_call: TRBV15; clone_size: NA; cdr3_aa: CATSRDKASTLFYEQYF; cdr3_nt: TGTGCCACCAGCAGAGACAAGGCCTCCACACTTTTTTACGAGCAGTACTTC
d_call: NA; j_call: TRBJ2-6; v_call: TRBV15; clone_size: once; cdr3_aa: CATSRDSRRPSGANVLTF; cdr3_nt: TGTGCCACCAGCAGAGATTCTCGACGGCCCTCTGGGGCCAACGTCCTGACTTTC
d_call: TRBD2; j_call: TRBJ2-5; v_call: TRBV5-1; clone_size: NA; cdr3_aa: CASSFDNTFGRGGTQYF; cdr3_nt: TGCGCCAGCAGCTTCGACAACACCTTCGGCCGGGGGGGGACCCAGTACTTC
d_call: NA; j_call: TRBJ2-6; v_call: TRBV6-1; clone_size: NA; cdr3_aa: CASSEGGNTPANVLTF; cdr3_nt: TGTGCCAGCAGTGAAGGTGGGAACACCCCGGCAAACGTCCTGACTTTC
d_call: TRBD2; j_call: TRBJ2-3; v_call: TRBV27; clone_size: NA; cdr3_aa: CASSRLAGGPGDTQYF; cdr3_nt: TGTGCCAGCAGTCGCTTAGCGGGAGGGCCCGGAGATACGCAGTATTTT
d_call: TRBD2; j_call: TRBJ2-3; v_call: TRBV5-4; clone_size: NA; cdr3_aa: CASSQPSSGRVGDTQYF; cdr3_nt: TGTGCCAGCAGCCAACCCTCTAGCGGGAGAGTCGGAGATACGCAGTATTTT
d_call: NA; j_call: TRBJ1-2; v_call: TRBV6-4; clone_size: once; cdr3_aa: CASRKSVGPNYGYTF; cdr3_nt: TGTGCCAGCAGAAAGTCAGTCGGACCAAACTATGGCTACACCTTC
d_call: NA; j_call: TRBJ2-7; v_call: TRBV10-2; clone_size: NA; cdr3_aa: CASSDPLYEQYF; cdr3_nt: TGCGCCAGCAGTGATCCACTATACGAGCAGTACTTC
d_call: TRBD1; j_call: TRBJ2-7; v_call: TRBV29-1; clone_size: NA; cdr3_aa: CSPGQVRGVTYEQYF; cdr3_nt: TGCAGCCCCGGACAGGTGCGAGGAGTAACCTACGAGCAGTACTTC
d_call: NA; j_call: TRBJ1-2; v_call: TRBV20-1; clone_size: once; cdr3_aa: CSATPQGGYTF; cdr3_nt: TGCAGTGCTACCCCACAGGGTGGCTACACCTTC
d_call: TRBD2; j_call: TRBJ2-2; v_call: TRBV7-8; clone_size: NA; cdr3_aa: CASSSWTSRGTGELFF; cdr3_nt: TGTGCCAGCAGCTCCTGGACTAGCAGAGGAACCGGGGAGCTGTTTTTT
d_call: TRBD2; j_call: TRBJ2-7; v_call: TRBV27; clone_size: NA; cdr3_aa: CASSLSAGGAYEQYF; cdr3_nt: TGTGCCAGCAGTTTATCAGCGGGAGGCGCCTACGAGCAGTACTTC